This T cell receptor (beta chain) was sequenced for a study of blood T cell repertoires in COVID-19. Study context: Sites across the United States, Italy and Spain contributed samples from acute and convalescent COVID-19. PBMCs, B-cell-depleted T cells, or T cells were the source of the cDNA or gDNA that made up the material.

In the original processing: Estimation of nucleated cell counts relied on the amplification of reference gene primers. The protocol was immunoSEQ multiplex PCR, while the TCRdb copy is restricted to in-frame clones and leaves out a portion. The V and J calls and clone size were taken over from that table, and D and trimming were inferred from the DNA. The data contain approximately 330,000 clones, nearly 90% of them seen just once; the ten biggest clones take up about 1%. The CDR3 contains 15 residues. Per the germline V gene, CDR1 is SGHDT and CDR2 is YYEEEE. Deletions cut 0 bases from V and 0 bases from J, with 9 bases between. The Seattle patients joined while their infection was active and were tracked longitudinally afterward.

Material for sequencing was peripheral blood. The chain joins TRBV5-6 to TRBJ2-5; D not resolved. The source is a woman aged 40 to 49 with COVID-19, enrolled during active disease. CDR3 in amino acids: CASSLVFRDQETQYF. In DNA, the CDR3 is TGTGCCAGCAGCTTGGTTTTCCGGGACCAAGAGACCCAGTACTTC.